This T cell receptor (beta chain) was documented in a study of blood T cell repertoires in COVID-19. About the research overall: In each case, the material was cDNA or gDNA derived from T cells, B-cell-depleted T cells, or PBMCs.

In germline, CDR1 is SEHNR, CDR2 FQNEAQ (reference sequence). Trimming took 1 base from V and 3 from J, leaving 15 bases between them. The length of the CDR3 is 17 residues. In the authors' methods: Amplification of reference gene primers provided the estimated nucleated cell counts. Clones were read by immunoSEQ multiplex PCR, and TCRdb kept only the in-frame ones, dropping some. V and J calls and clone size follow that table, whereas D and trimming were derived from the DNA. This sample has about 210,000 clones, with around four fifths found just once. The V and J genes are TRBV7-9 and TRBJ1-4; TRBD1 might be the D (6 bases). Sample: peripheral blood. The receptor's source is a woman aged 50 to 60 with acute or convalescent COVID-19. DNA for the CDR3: TGTGCCAGCAGCTTAGGGCCCCCTGGACAGCCTAATGAAAAACTGTTTTTT. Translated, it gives CASSLGPPGQPNEKLFF.